These 29 T cell receptor beta chains came from one sample sequenced in a study of immune heterogeneity within non-small cell lung tumors. In a multiplex PCR, 32 V and 13 J primers amplified TCR beta CDR3. TCRdb re-derived calls from the multiplex PCR reads in MiXCR, one entry per CDR3 protein. The repertoire holds about 4,300 distinct CDR3 sequences, with 20% to 25% as singletons. At 550 to 700 ng per sample, bulk tumor genomic DNA provided the template. Several biopsies per primary tumor, spaced far apart, were taken during surgery. Samples came from untreated patients having curative surgery for newly diagnosed non-small cell lung cancer. The sequencing sample was made of lung tumor tissue. The receptors shown here come from a man aged 70-80 years with non-small cell lung cancer.

Notes on this clonotype: The junction shows a germline mismatch at one end, possibly a read error. The V call is TRBV24-1, the J call TRBJ2-6; tentative D call: TRBD2 (6 bases). The length of the CDR3 is 14 residues. Germline lookup yields CDR1 KGHDR and CDR2 SFDVKD. As DNA, the CDR3 is TGTGACACCCGCGGAGGGGCTGGGGCCAACGTCCTGACTTTC. Encoded protein: CDTRGGAGANVLTF.

By share of the sample, this clonotype is medium-sized. The chain joins TRBV6-5 to TRBJ1-1; D is undetermined. CDR1 and CDR2 from the germline V gene are MNHEY and SVGAGI. Between the trimmed V and J ends, which lost 0 bases and 10 bases, there was a span of 18 bases. CDR3 length: 15 residues. This chain's CDR3 is CASSYSIGRQGIAFF. CDR3 DNA sequence: TGTGCCAGCAGTTACTCGATTGGGAGGCAAGGGATAGCTTTCTTT.

The gene calls are TRBV6-1 and TRBJ2-2; no reliable D call. This CDR3 has 15 residues. CDR1 MNHNS and CDR2 SASEGT come from the germline V gene. The germline V and J ends were trimmed by 6 bases and 8 bases, with 19 bases remaining between them. The CDR3 sequence is CASSRALWDPGELFF. CDR3 sequence (DNA): TGTGCCAGCAGCCGGGCCTTATGGGATCCAGGGGAGCTGTTTTTT.

V and J are TRBV7-2 and TRBJ2-2; no firm D call. V was clipped by 4 bases and J by 4 bases, with 19 bases between them. CDR1 SGHTA and CDR2 FQGNSA come from the germline V gene. The CDR3 totals 17 residues. The CDR3 is CASSSPHKIAGTGELFF. The CDR3 DNA is TGTGCCAGCAGCTCCCCCCATAAAATAGCTGGCACCGGGGAGCTGTTTTTT.

The J gene is TRBJ1-2, the V gene TRBV9; D is possibly TRBD1 (5 bases). Germline CDR1 reads SGDLS; CDR2 reads YYNGEE. The V gene lost 1 base and the J gene lost 13 bases, with 17 bases spanning the gap. The CDR3 is 13 residues long. The CDR3 nucleotides are TGTGCCAGCAGCGTATGTCGACAGTCCTGGCTCACCTTC. Protein sequence: CASSVCRQSWLTF.

This clonotype is large in the sample. The rearrangement uses TRBV20-1 and TRBJ2-7; D possibly corresponds to TRBD1 (5 bases). This CDR3 has 13 amino acids. V dropped 1 base and J dropped 4 bases, with 11 bases sitting between them. CDR1 DFQATT and CDR2 SNEGSKA come from the germline V gene (reference sequence). The CDR3 protein is CSARARAGYEQYF. CDR3 DNA: TGCAGTGCTAGAGCTAGGGCAGGGTACGAGCAGTACTTC.

The chain is built from TRBV7-9 and TRBJ2-3; D is unclear. The CDR3 runs to 13 residues. CDR1 is SEHNR and CDR2 is FQNEAQ in the germline V gene (reference sequence). V was shortened by 4 bases and J by 1 base, with 6 bases between the two germline ends. The CDR3 sequence is CASSSSGTDTQYF. CDR3 in DNA: TGTGCCAGCAGCTCATCAGGCACAGATACGCAGTATTTT.

Within the sample, this clonotype is medium-sized. This chain connects TRBV5-1 to TRBJ2-7; D unresolved. The V and J ends lost 4 bases and 7 bases respectively, with 12 bases between them. This CDR3 spans 12 amino acids. CDR1 and CDR2 (germline): SGHRS, YFSETQ. CDR3: CASSPDVREQYF. The CDR3 nucleotides read TGCGCCAGCAGCCCAGACGTGCGGGAGCAGTACTTC.

For this clonotype: Just one base apart from a much larger clone, this may be a read error. The chain is built from TRBV2 and TRBJ2-7; D is unresolved. Per the germline V gene, CDR1 is SNHLY and CDR2 is FYNNEI. This CDR3 comprises 15 residues. V was trimmed by 1 base and J by 0 bases, leaving 10 bases between them. The chain's CDR3 is CASSEELARSYEQYF. The DNA of the CDR3 is TGTGCCAGCAGTGAAGAGCTGGCACGCTCCTACGAGCAGTACTTC.

The chain employs TRBV3-1 and TRBJ1-4; no clear D. CDR3 length: 14 residues. V lost 8 bases and J 4 bases, leaving 14 bases between the germline ends. CDR1 is LGHDT, CDR2 YNNKEL, per germline (reference sequence). The DNA for the CDR3 is TGTGCCAGCGGGTCTGGGCAGAATAATGAAAAACTGTTTTTT. Amino acids: CASGSGQNNEKLFF.

This clonotype qualifies as medium-sized (0.01 to 0.1%). The genes are TRBV11-3 and TRBJ2-7; D gene ambiguous. Trimming left V 8 bases short and J 0 bases short, with 8 bases between. CDR1 is SGHNT, CDR2 YENEEA, per germline. The CDR3 contains 12 residues. The CDR3 nucleotides are TGTGCCAGCCCCCCCTTCTCCTACGAGCAGTACTTC. The encoded protein is CASPPFSYEQYF.

The chain links TRBV28 to TRBJ1-2, with TRBD1 matching 8 bases. Looked up from germline, CDR1 is MDHEN and CDR2 is SYDVKM. This CDR3 contains 14 residues. V lost 6 bases, J lost 8 bases, and 11 bases stayed unmatched. CDR3 bases: TGTGCCAGCAGACGGACAGGGAGCGGAAGAGGCTACACCTTC. Encoded protein: CASRRTGSGRGYTF.

In its sample, this clonotype ranks as medium-sized. This rearrangement joins TRBV2 to TRBJ2-7, with a tentative D call TRBD1 (9 bases). The V gene lost 8 bases and the J gene lost 3 bases, with 29 bases spanning the gap. Germline V gene data show CDR1 as SNHLY and CDR2 as FYNNEI. This CDR3 region has 18 residues. For the CDR3, the DNA is TGTGCCAGCCGGGGGGGACAGGGTTACCCATATCAAAACTACGAGCAGTACTTC. Translating gives CASRGGQGYPYQNYEQYF. The full variable domain, in which reference TRBV2 and TRBJ2-7 provide the parts outside the CDR3, is EPEVTQTPSHQVTQMGQEVILRCVPISNHLYFYWYRQILGQKVEFLVSFYNNEISEKSEIFDDQFSVERPDGSNFTLKIRSTKLEDSAMYFCASRGGQGYPYQNYEQYFGPGTRLTVT.

This clonotype showed up just a few times. The chain recombines TRBV6-1 with TRBJ1-1, with TRBD1 matching over 7 bases. The V gene's germline CDR1 is MNHNS and CDR2 SASEGT. There are 15 residues in the CDR3. After removal of 6 bases from V and 1 base from J, the junction contained 8 bases not matched to a gene. The CDR3 loop reads CASSRLGQKNTEAFF. The CDR3, as DNA: TGTGCCAGCAGCCGCCTGGGACAGAAGAACACTGAAGCTTTCTTT.

Judged by abundance, this clonotype is medium-sized. V and J are TRBV20-1 and TRBJ2-7; D gene ambiguous. Per germline, CDR1 DFQATT and CDR2 SNEGSKA (reference sequence). The length of the CDR3 is 13 residues. CDR3 DNA sequence: TGCAGCCTGGAAAAAGGCTCCACCTACGAGCAGTACTTC. Translated, it gives CSLEKGSTYEQYF.

This clonotype is labeled as medium-sized. J is TRBJ1-4 and V is TRBV27, with unresolved D. CDR1 MNHEY and CDR2 SMNVEV come from the germline V gene (reference sequence). The CDR3 is 16 amino acids. The V end lost 0 bases, the J end lost 0 bases, and 8 bases lay between the germline ends. In DNA form, the CDR3 reads TGTGCCAGCAGTTTATCCCACACAGCAACTAATGAAAAACTGTTTTTT. Translating gives CASSLSHTATNEKLFF.

This sequence joins TRBV9 and TRBJ2-3; 10 bases fit TRBD2. The CDR3 covers 16 residues. V lost 4 bases, J lost 8 bases, and 13 bases stayed unmatched. CDR1 and CDR2 from the germline V gene are SGDLS and YYNGEE. The CDR3 loop reads CASSFDLAGDGGTQYF. The CDR3 DNA reads TGTGCCAGCAGCTTCGACCTAGCGGGGGATGGAGGTACGCAGTATTTT. The full variable domain, completed using reference TRBV9 and TRBJ2-3, is DSGVTQTPKHLITATGQRVTLRCSPRSGDLSVYWYQQSLDQGLQFLIQYYNGEERAKGNILERFSAQQFPDLHSELNLSSLELGDSALYFCASSFDLAGDGGTQYFGPGTRLTVL.

A few counts support this clonotype. V gene TRBV18 combines with J gene TRBJ1-2, with unresolved D. Trimming removed 3 bases at V and 6 bases at J, with 11 bases between. The CDR3 is made up of 13 amino acids. Per the germline V gene, CDR1 is KGHSH and CDR2 is LQKENI. The DNA for the CDR3 is TGTGCCAGCTCACCTACGGAGGGAAATGGCTACACCTTC. Its translation is CASSPTEGNGYTF.

By share, this clonotype ranks as medium-sized. The chain combines TRBV5-1 with TRBJ2-3, with TRBD1 matching over 9 bases. This CDR3 comprises 13 residues. CDR1 SGHRS and CDR2 YFSETQ come from the germline V gene. With V trimmed by 7 bases and J by 0 bases, 0 bases remained unmatched. CDR3 DNA sequence: TGCGCCAGCGGGACAGGGAGCACAGATACGCAGTATTTT. It is translated as CASGTGSTDTQYF.

By sample share, this clonotype is medium-sized. The chain joins TRBV20-1 to TRBJ2-5; TRBD2 agrees at 15 bases. The germline gives CDR1 DFQATT, CDR2 SNEGSKA (reference sequence). This CDR3 has 15 residues. J was trimmed by 4 bases and V by 1 base; bases with no gene match: 1. Written as DNA, the CDR3 is TGCAGTGCTAGAGCGGGACTAGCGGGAGGAGAGACCCAGTACTTC. Amino acids: CSARAGLAGGETQYF.

This sequence joins TRBV7-2 and TRBJ2-7, with 8 bases aligning to TRBD2. The junction had 4 bases not matched to a gene; V was cut back by 3 bases and J by 0 bases. The CDR3 sequence is 15 residues long. CDR1 is SGHTA, CDR2 FQGNSA, per germline. CDR3 DNA: TGTGCCAGCAGCTTTAGCGGGGCCACCTCCTACGAGCAGTACTTC. Translation gives CASSFSGATSYEQYF. Complete variable domain (other parts from reference TRBV7-2 and TRBJ2-7): GAGVSQSPSNKVTEKGKDVELRCDPISGHTALYWYRQSLGQGLEFLIYFQGNSAPDKSGLPSDRFSAERTGGSVSTLTIQRTQQEDSAVYLCASSFSGATSYEQYFGPGTRLTVT.

By share, this clonotype counts as large. V is TRBV12-3 or TRBV12-4 and J is TRBJ2-7; D call uncertain. The length of the CDR3 is 12 residues. V lost 1 base and J 6 bases, leaving 7 bases between the germline ends. This CDR3 is CASSLGKGEQYF. The CDR3 region has the DNA TGTGCCAGCAGTTTAGGGAAGGGCGAGCAGTACTTC.

Sample share makes this clonotype medium-sized. V gene TRBV24-1 combines with J gene TRBJ1-2, with no clear D. Per germline, CDR1 KGHDR and CDR2 SFDVKD. This CDR3 has 17 residues. V was clipped by 3 bases and J by 0 bases, with 16 bases between them. The CDR3 reads CATSDNAEGKANYGYTF. Here the CDR3 DNA reads TGTGCCACCAGTGATAATGCGGAAGGTAAAGCTAACTATGGCTACACCTTC.

Comments on this clonotype: At one boundary the junction diverges from the germline segment, which might be a read error. The chain employs TRBV20-1 and TRBJ2-2, with TRBD2 identical over 9 bases. Germline lookup yields CDR1 DFQATT and CDR2 SNEGSKA (reference sequence). This CDR3 region has 15 residues. The CDR3: CSARGASGTTWELFF. The CDR3 DNA reads as TGCAGTGCTAGAGGGGCTAGCGGGACCACCTGGGAGCTGTTTTTT.

The V gene is TRBV11-2, the J gene TRBJ2-5; 11 bases fit TRBD2. V shed 1 base, J shed 3 bases, and the junction held 4 bases outside the gene matches. The CDR3 extends over 16 amino acids. Germline V gene data show CDR1 as SGHAT and CDR2 as FQNNGV. This CDR3 reads CASSLGVSGGEETQYF. CDR3 nucleotides: TGTGCCAGCAGCTTAGGGGTTAGCGGGGGGGAAGAGACCCAGTACTTC.

Within the sample, this clonotype is medium-sized. The CDR3 region is CASSLGSGAGELFF. The CDR3 nucleotides read TGTGCCAGCAGCTTGGGGTCGGGCGCCGGGGAGCTGTTTTTT. V and J are TRBV7-6 and TRBJ2-2; D remains ambiguous. This CDR3 is built from 14 residues. Germline V gives CDR1 SGHVS, CDR2 FNYEAQ. The V gene lost 3 bases and the J gene lost 6 bases, with 11 bases spanning the gap.

This clonotype is medium-sized by share. Written as DNA, the CDR3 is TGCAGTGCCAGGGGGACTAGCGGGGGCCGCTACGAGCAGTACTTC. This encodes CSARGTSGGRYEQYF. J is TRBJ2-7 and V is TRBV20-1, with 14 bases that match TRBD2. The germline CDR1 and CDR2 sequences are DFQATT and SNEGSKA (reference sequence). J lost 3 bases, V lost 6 bases, and 7 bases had no gene match. The CDR3 contains 15 residues.

The chain has TRBV24-1 and TRBJ2-1, with D tentatively TRBD1 (6 bases). This CDR3 contains 14 residues. Germline CDR1 reads KGHDR; CDR2 reads SFDVKD. V was shortened by 5 bases and J by 6 bases, with 13 bases between the two germline ends. The CDR3 DNA reads TGTGCCACCAGTGGCCAGGGGTTTCCCAATGAGCAGTTCTTC. Amino acid sequence: CATSGQGFPNEQFF.

This clonotype is medium-sized by share. The chain recombines TRBV7-9 with TRBJ1-4; D call uncertain. The CDR3 spans 16 residues. The V gene's germline CDR1 is SEHNR and CDR2 FQNEAQ (reference sequence). Trimming left V 4 bases short and J 1 base short, with 13 bases between. The CDR3 DNA sequence: TGTGCCAGCAGCTACCTTTACGGGCAAACTAATGAAAAACTGTTTTTT. Protein sequence: CASSYLYGQTNEKLFF.